The 19 T cell receptor beta chains below all came from one sample that was sequenced in a study of PD-1 blockade in classical Hodgkin lymphoma. Profiled with immunoSEQ multiplex PCR; TCRdb holds only in-frame clones, not every one. The table lists 60,000 to 75,000 clones, roughly nine tenths of them singletons. Brentuximab vedotin exposure varied among the patients, all of whom had relapsed after autologous stem cell transplantation. This sample comprised peripheral blood mononuclear cells (PBMCs), obtained at baseline. The receptors here all came from a human donor with classical Hodgkin lymphoma.

The chain has TRBV28 and TRBJ2-2; D is unresolved. The CDR3 has 15 amino acids. The V gene's germline CDR1 is MDHEN and CDR2 SYDVKM. V was cut by 3 bases and J by 6 bases, with 14 bases left in between. CDR3 protein: CASSFNLGSSGELFF. CDR3 coding DNA: TGTGCCAGCAGTTTTAATCTCGGGTCGTCCGGGGAGCTGTTTTTT.

The chain carries TRBV4-1 and TRBJ2-3; 13 positions agree with TRBD2. CDR3 length equals 17 residues. V lost 3 bases and J lost 2; bases outside the gene matches: 5. The germline CDR1 and CDR2 sequences are MGHRA and YSYEKL. The CDR3 spells CASSQGTSGTLTDTQYF. In DNA, the CDR3 is TGCGCCAGCAGCCAGGGGACTAGCGGGACCCTCACAGATACGCAGTATTTT.

V and J are TRBV6-5 and TRBJ2-7; 7 positions match TRBD1. Germline CDR1 MNHEY, CDR2 SVGAGI. The CDR3 has 14 residues. With 5 bases clipped from V and 2 bases from J, the junction kept 6 bases outside the gene matches. For the CDR3, the DNA is TGTGCCAGCAGTCCCGACAGGGTAACCTACGAGCAGTACTTC. Its translation is CASSPDRVTYEQYF.

The chain recombines TRBV10-3 with TRBJ2-3, with D possibly matching TRBD2 (7 bases). This CDR3 contains 15 residues. Germline CDR1 and CDR2: ENHRY and SYGVKD. Deletions cut 10 bases from V and 4 bases from J, with 21 bases between. The CDR3 here is CATRRGGQEADTQYF. As DNA, the CDR3 is TGTGCCACCCGCAGGGGAGGGCAGGAGGCAGATACGCAGTATTTT.

The chain links TRBV11-1 to TRBJ2-2, with 9 bases matching TRBD1. CDR1 is SGHAT and CDR2 is FQDESV in the germline V gene (reference sequence). The V and J ends lost 7 bases and 5 bases, in that order; junction bases with no gene match: 11. The CDR3 length is 16 residues. The CDR3 nucleotides are TGTGCCAGCACCGCGCTAGGACAGGGGAATACCGGGGAGCTGTTTTTT. Protein product: CASTALGQGNTGELFF.

This sequence joins TRBV5-4 and TRBJ2-5; possibly TRBD1 for D (6 bases). Trimming left V 4 bases short and J 5 bases short, with 9 bases between. Germline V CDR1 and CDR2: SGHNT, YYREEE (reference sequence). The CDR3 spans 12 residues. For the CDR3, the DNA is TGTGCCAGCAGCCAGAGGGGGGAGACCCAGTACTTC. This codes for CASSQRGETQYF.

The sample holds one count of this clone. This chain uses TRBV28 with TRBJ2-7, with D possibly matching TRBD1 (6 bases). Germline V gene lookup returns CDR1 MDHEN and CDR2 SYDVKM. V lost 4 bases and J 1 base, leaving 14 bases between the germline ends. The CDR3 is 15 amino acids. CDR3 sequence: CASSSSGTTSYEQYF. Written as DNA, the CDR3 is TGTGCCAGCAGTTCCTCCGGGACAACTTCCTACGAGCAGTACTTC.

The rearrangement joins TRBV27 to TRBJ2-1; D may be TRBD1 (5 bases). V was trimmed by 5 bases and J by 5 bases, leaving 10 bases between them. There are 13 residues in the CDR3. Germline V gene sequence: CDR1 MNHEY, CDR2 SMNVEV (reference sequence). Here the CDR3 DNA reads TGTGCCAGCAGTAAACGACAGAACAATGAGCAGTTCTTC. It is translated as CASSKRQNNEQFF.

The chain has TRBV6-6 and TRBJ2-7; 7 bases align to TRBD1. After removal of 6 bases from V and 0 bases from J, the junction contained 8 bases not matched to a gene. Germline lookup yields CDR1 MNHNY and CDR2 SVGAGI (reference sequence). The CDR3 covers 15 residues. The CDR3 DNA reads TGTGCCAGCAGCTTCCCGGGACAGATCTCCTACGAGCAGTACTTC. Protein: CASSFPGQISYEQYF.

This sequence joins TRBV7-6 and TRBJ2-5; no firm D call. The CDR3 totals 14 residues. Germline V gene sequence: CDR1 SGHVS, CDR2 FNYEAQ. The ends were cut back, 5 bases at V and 1 base at J, with 11 bases in the middle. The CDR3 reads CASSLRTVQETQYF. DNA of the CDR3: TGTGCCAGCAGCCTAAGGACGGTCCAAGAGACCCAGTACTTC.

V gene TRBV5-1 combines with J gene TRBJ2-1; D is uncertain. The germline V gene encodes CDR1 SGHRS and CDR2 YFSETQ. The germline V and J ends were trimmed by 4 bases and 8 bases, with 7 bases remaining between them. The CDR3 covers 11 residues. The CDR3 here is CASSDGDEQFF. CDR3 nucleotides: TGCGCCAGCAGCGATGGGGATGAGCAGTTCTTC.

This chain joins TRBV7-9 and TRBJ1-1; tentatively, D is TRBD1 (6 bases). V was shortened by 4 bases and J by 2 bases, with 17 bases between the two germline ends. Germline V CDR1 and CDR2: SEHNR, FQNEAQ (reference sequence). This CDR3 spans 16 amino acids. This chain's CDR3 is CASSSPRGRGNTEAFF. CDR3 DNA sequence: TGTGCCAGCAGCTCCCCCCGGGGCAGGGGCAACACTGAAGCTTTCTTT.

The chain has TRBV5-1 and TRBJ2-3; D is tentatively TRBD1 or TRBD2 (5 bases each). Germline lookup yields CDR1 SGHRS and CDR2 YFSETQ. With 0 bases removed from V and 3 bases from J, the gap between germline ends came to 17 bases. The CDR3 contains 17 residues. In DNA, the CDR3 is TGCGCCAGCAGCTTGGGGGGGTTTGAGGCTGGGACAGATACGCAGTATTTT. Protein sequence: CASSLGGFEAGTDTQYF.

CDR3 coding DNA: TGCGCCAGCAGCTTGGCCGGGTCAGACATTCAGTACTTC. This gives the protein CASSLAGSDIQYF. The chain has TRBV5-1 and TRBJ2-4, with unresolved D. Trimming removed 0 bases at V and 8 bases at J, with 9 bases between. The CDR3 extends over 13 amino acids. The germline CDR1 and CDR2 sequences are SGHRS and YFSETQ.

This chain joins TRBV4-2 and TRBJ2-3, with 11 bases lining up with TRBD2. This CDR3 is 17 amino acids long. V shed 0 bases, J shed 5 bases, and the junction held 7 bases outside the gene matches. Germline CDR1 LGHNA, CDR2 YNFKEQ. CDR3 DNA: TGTGCCAGCAGCCAAGAGGGAGTAGCGGGAGGGGTAGATACGCAGTATTTT. Translating gives CASSQEGVAGGVDTQYF.

CDR3: CAISKVSGFDQPQHF. The CDR3 DNA reads TGTGCCATCAGTAAAGTTTCAGGGTTCGATCAGCCCCAGCATTTT. The chain combines TRBV10-3 with TRBJ1-5; possibly TRBD1 for D (5 bases). Germline V gene lookup returns CDR1 ENHRY and CDR2 SYGVKD. CDR3 length equals 15 residues. V shed 5 bases and J shed 5 bases, with 16 bases lying between them.

The chain has TRBV28 and TRBJ1-5; TRBD1 matches at 8 bases. V dropped 3 bases and J dropped 4; count of bases not matched to a gene: 2. CDR1 and CDR2 (germline): MDHEN, SYDVKM. The CDR3 is made up of 14 amino acids. The CDR3 region is CASSFRDRNQPQHF. The CDR3 DNA follows: TGTGCCAGCAGTTTTCGGGACAGGAATCAGCCCCAGCATTTT. The whole variable domain, filled in from reference TRBV28 and TRBJ1-5, reads DVKVTQSSRYLVKRTGEKVFLECVQDMDHENMFWYRQDPGLGLRLIYFSYDVKMKEKGDIPEGYSVSREKKERFSLILESASTNQTSMYLCASSFRDRNQPQHFGDGTRLSIL.

V is TRBV28 and J is TRBJ2-7; no reliable D call. Germline assignment: CDR1 MDHEN and CDR2 SYDVKM. Deletions cut 5 bases from V and 2 bases from J, with 16 bases between. The CDR3 is 15 residues long. The CDR3 DNA follows: TGTGCCAGCAGTGGGGAAGGAAAGGGTACCTACGAGCAGTACTTC. It specifies CASSGEGKGTYEQYF.

This rearrangement joins TRBV4-1 to TRBJ1-2; no definite D call. This CDR3 comprises 14 residues. Germline CDR1 MGHRA, CDR2 YSYEKL. The V and J ends lost 4 bases and 0 bases respectively, with 9 bases between them. In DNA, the CDR3 is TGCGCCAGCAGCCCCCTGGCCGCTAACTATGGCTACACCTTC. It is translated as CASSPLAANYGYTF.